This T cell receptor beta chain was recorded in a study of blood T cell repertoires in COVID-19. The CDR3 is 15 amino acids. V shed 0 bases and J shed 4 bases, with 12 bases lying between them. The V gene's germline CDR1 is LNHDA and CDR2 SQIVND (reference sequence). Sequencing was performed with immunoSEQ multiplex PCR; in TCRdb, only in-frame clones are kept and a portion is missing. The table shows 60,000 to 65,000 clones, with approximately 77% occurring only once. This chain joins TRBV19 and TRBJ1-2; D is ambiguous. This receptor was obtained from a human donor in a cohort sampled during active COVID-19. The sample taken for sequencing was peripheral blood. CDR3 region: CASSIDSRPAYGYTF. DNA for the CDR3: TGTGCCAGTAGTATAGATAGCCGACCGGCCTATGGCTACACCTTC.